The 18 T cell receptor beta chains presented below share a single source sample, sequenced in a study of T cell changes during pregnancy in multiple sclerosis. Profiling relied on immunoSEQ multiplex PCR, and the TCRdb table lists in-frame clones only, not all of them. The table lists some 60,000 clones, just over 90% of them singletons, with about 1.5% in the top ten. The starting material was peripheral blood, obtained in the second trimester of pregnancy. These receptors all come from a female donor with multiple sclerosis, enrolled in a pregnancy study.

The rearrangement uses TRBV6-1 and TRBJ1-4; TRBD1 aligns across 10 bases. V lost 4 bases to trimming and J lost 1 base; unmatched junction nucleotides: 3. This CDR3 comprises 16 residues. CDR1 and CDR2 (germline): MNHNS, SASEGT. CDR3 in amino acids: CASSGGTGETNEKLFF. The CDR3 DNA reads TGTGCCAGCAGTGGGGGGACAGGGGAAACTAATGAAAAACTGTTTTTT.

J is TRBJ2-6 and V is TRBV19; D is unresolved. V lost 7 bases and J lost 0, with 16 bases in between. Germline V lookup: CDR1 LNHDA, CDR2 SQIVND (reference sequence). The CDR3 is 17 residues long. The CDR3 loop reads CASTERLRLSGANVLTF. The CDR3 nucleotides read TGTGCCAGTACTGAGAGACTTCGACTCTCTGGGGCCAACGTCCTGACTTTC.

A few counts support this clone. The chain has TRBV28 and TRBJ1-5; 9 nucleotides line up with TRBD1. The CDR3 is 17 residues long. Germline values: CDR1 MDHEN, CDR2 SYDVKM. Trimming at V came to 5 bases and at J to 3 bases, leaving 11 bases not matched to a gene. In nucleotides, the CDR3 is TGTGCCAGCAGTCCTAGTCCCGGGACAGGGACCAATCAGCCCCAGCATTTT. This codes for CASSPSPGTGTNQPQHF.

The chain links TRBV27 to TRBJ2-1, with D possibly matching TRBD1 (6 bases). The CDR3 sequence is 12 residues long. The germline V and J ends were trimmed by 5 bases and 8 bases, with 10 bases remaining between them. Germline V gene data show CDR1 as MNHEY and CDR2 as SMNVEV (reference sequence). The CDR3, as DNA: TGTGCCAGCAGTACAGGGTTTGATGAGCAGTTCTTC. Residues: CASSTGFDEQFF.

V and J are TRBV6-6 and TRBJ1-1, with TRBD1 matching 8 bases. CDR3 size: 15 residues. Trimming removed 2 bases from V and 3 bases from J; junction bases left unmatched: 5. From germline, CDR1 is MNHNY and CDR2 SVGAGI (reference sequence). The CDR3 nucleotides are TGTGCCAGCAGTTACCCAGGGGGCAAGGACACTGAAGCTTTCTTT. It is translated as CASSYPGGKDTEAFF.

V usage is TRBV28 and J usage is TRBJ2-3, with 7 bases identical to TRBD1. This CDR3 has 18 amino acids. CDR1 and CDR2 (germline): MDHEN, SYDVKM. With V trimmed by 3 bases and J by 2 bases, 14 bases remained unmatched. The CDR3 sequence: CASSLIPGSDRDTDTQYF. CDR3 bases: TGTGCCAGCAGTTTGATTCCAGGTTCAGACAGGGACACAGATACGCAGTATTTT.

This clone has a single count. The chain couples TRBV19 to TRBJ1-3, with D uncertain. Germline V gene lookup returns CDR1 LNHDA and CDR2 SQIVND (reference sequence). This CDR3 has 15 amino acids. V dropped 6 bases and J dropped 0 bases, with 12 bases sitting between them. CDR3 protein: CASRAGDFSGNTIYF. In DNA, the CDR3 is TGTGCCAGTAGGGCAGGCGATTTCTCTGGAAACACCATATATTTT.

This chain links TRBV4-1 with TRBJ2-3, with a possible D match to TRBD1 (6 bases). Germline CDR1 MGHRA, CDR2 YSYEKL. Deletions cut 4 bases from V and 3 bases from J, with 17 bases between. The CDR3 has 16 amino acids. The CDR3 DNA reads TGCGCCAGCAGCCCCCTCGGTGAGGGGGAGACAGATACGCAGTATTTT. It is translated as CASSPLGEGETDTQYF.

As DNA, the CDR3 is TGCGCCAGCAGCTTAACAGGGGGCGCGGGTAATGAAAAACTGTTTTTT. It specifies CASSLTGGAGNEKLFF. This sequence joins TRBV5-1 and TRBJ1-4, with TRBD1 matching over 9 bases. There are 16 residues in the CDR3. With V trimmed by 2 bases and J by 4 bases, 6 bases remained unmatched. Per germline, CDR1 SGHRS and CDR2 YFSETQ.

This clone turned up a few times. This CDR3 reads CASSAGGSGQPQHF. Written as DNA, the CDR3 is TGTGCCAGCAGCGCGGGTGGTTCGGGACAGCCCCAGCATTTT. The chain combines TRBV7-6 with TRBJ1-5; D unclear. The CDR3 runs to 14 residues. Trimming stripped 5 bases from V and 7 bases from J, with 15 bases between. The germline CDR1 and CDR2 sequences are SGHVS and FNYEAQ.

The V and J genes are TRBV4-3 and TRBJ1-3; D call uncertain. Trimming took 2 bases from V and 4 from J, leaving 18 bases between them. Germline V lookup: CDR1 LGHNA, CDR2 YSLEER. The CDR3 length is 17 residues. CDR3 DNA sequence: TGCGCCAGCAGCCAAACTAGGGTTATCGCGCGGGGAAACACCATATATTTT. Residues: CASSQTRVIARGNTIYF.

The chain combines TRBV9 with TRBJ1-4, with D tentatively TRBD1 (6 bases). This CDR3 is built from 16 residues. V was clipped by 0 bases and J by 5 bases, with 14 bases between them. The germline V gene has CDR1 SGDLS and CDR2 YYNGEE. CDR3: CASSVEGQLENEKLFF. The CDR3 nucleotides read TGTGCCAGCAGCGTAGAAGGACAGCTCGAAAATGAAAAACTGTTTTTT.

J is TRBJ2-5 and V is TRBV5-1; TRBD1 might be the D (8 bases). This CDR3 comprises 15 residues. CDR1 is SGHRS and CDR2 is YFSETQ in the germline V gene. Trimming pared 4 bases from V and 4 bases from J, leaving 17 bases between. CDR3 DNA: TGCGCCAGCAGCAGAAATACAGGGGGGGGAGAGACCCAGTACTTC. Residues: CASSRNTGGGETQYF.

The chain carries TRBV6-6 and TRBJ2-7; 8 bases line up with TRBD1. Germline V gene sequence: CDR1 MNHNY, CDR2 SVGAGI (reference sequence). This CDR3 has 14 residues. The ends lost 6 bases at V and 1 base at J; junction bases unmatched: 5. In DNA form, the CDR3 reads TGTGCCAGCAGACAGACAGGGGCTTCCTACGAGCAGTACTTC. It codes for CASRQTGASYEQYF.

This clone was observed once. This chain uses TRBV5-4 with TRBJ1-4; perhaps TRBD1 as D (6 bases). The V gene lost 0 bases and the J gene lost 4 bases, with 13 bases spanning the gap. The CDR3 consists of 16 residues. Germline CDR1 SGHNT, CDR2 YYREEE (reference sequence). DNA for the CDR3: TGTGCCAGCAGCTTGGGACCGGGACAACTTAATGAAAAACTGTTTTTT. Translation gives CASSLGPGQLNEKLFF.

The chain couples TRBV11-2 to TRBJ2-3; D is perhaps TRBD2 (6 bases). Germline CDR1 SGHAT, CDR2 FQNNGV. V lost 1 base, J lost 0 bases, and 11 bases lay in between. This CDR3 is built from 16 residues. The CDR3 sequence is CASSLGASESTDTQYF. For the CDR3, the DNA is TGTGCCAGCAGCTTAGGGGCTAGCGAGAGCACAGATACGCAGTATTTT.

The chain recombines TRBV4-3 with TRBJ1-1, with D unclear. The V end was cut by 0 bases, the J end by 3 bases, with 8 bases between. This CDR3 contains 14 residues. The germline V gene has CDR1 LGHNA and CDR2 YSLEER. The CDR3, as DNA: TGCGCCAGCAGCCAAGATTGGCAGGACACTGAAGCTTTCTTT. Protein product: CASSQDWQDTEAFF.

In nucleotides, the CDR3 is TGTGCCAGCAGCTTAGGCCGGAGTTCACCCCTCCACTTT. Its protein product is CASSLGRSSPLHF. This chain uses TRBV13 with TRBJ1-6; D unresolved. CDR3 length: 13 amino acids. Germline assignment: CDR1 PRHDT and CDR2 FYEKMQ (reference sequence). Deletions cut 0 bases from V and 9 bases from J, with 6 bases between.